This T cell receptor (beta chain) was sequenced in a study of blood T cell repertoires in COVID-19. On the study more broadly: COVID-19 samples collected from the United States, Italy and Spain covered acute and convalescent phases.

Clones were sequenced by immunoSEQ multiplex PCR, and TCRdb holds only the in-frame ones, with some missing. The sample includes tens of thousands of clones, roughly 87% seen only once; the top ten take under 4%. Per the germline V gene, CDR1 is MNHEY and CDR2 is SVGAGI. The CDR3 sequence is 13 residues long. V was clipped by 9 bases and J by 5 bases, with 14 bases between them. The sample consisted of peripheral blood. The receptor comes from a man between 35 and 55 years old with COVID-19, enrolled during active disease. The J gene is TRBJ2-1, the V gene TRBV6-5, with a weak D call TRBD2 (5 bases). The CDR3 DNA reads TGTGCCAGTTCTGGAAAGAGGGACAATGAGCAGTTCTTC. This codes for CASSGKRDNEQFF.